Relative to its sample, the clone carrying this TCR beta chain is medium-sized. Its cognate antigen is unknown. The sample originates from a study of CD8+CD57+ T cells in acquired aplastic anemia. Study-wide context: Across the sorted CD4+ and CD8+ cells, DNA amounts averaged approximately 3.1 ug. Roughly 11 million reads, on average, were obtained for CD4+ cells from healthy donors.

TCR beta VDJ combinations and CDR3 sequences were profiled from genomic DNA. A single record per CDR3 protein comes from TCRdb applying MiXCR to the reads. This sample has about 110,000 distinct CDR3 sequences; around 53% occur once, and the top ten carry roughly 34%. Findings of the study overall: Patients and controls were not found to differ significantly in CD8+ Simpson's diversity. Overlap between patients and controls comprised 25 to 35 CD8+ CDR3 sequences.

Material for sequencing was sorted CD4+, CD8+, or CD8+CD57+ T cells (not recorded which) from PBMCs. This clonotype originated in a human donor in good health, serving as a control.

DNA of the CDR3: TGCAGTGCTAGAGGACCTGACGGGGTGGACACTGAAGCTTTCTTT. Its translation is CSARGPDGVDTEAFF. The chain employs TRBV20-1 and TRBJ1-1; D ambiguous. Looked up from germline, CDR1 is DFQATT and CDR2 is SNEGSKA (reference sequence). The CDR3 spans 15 residues. The V and J ends lost 1 base and 3 bases respectively, with 15 bases between them.